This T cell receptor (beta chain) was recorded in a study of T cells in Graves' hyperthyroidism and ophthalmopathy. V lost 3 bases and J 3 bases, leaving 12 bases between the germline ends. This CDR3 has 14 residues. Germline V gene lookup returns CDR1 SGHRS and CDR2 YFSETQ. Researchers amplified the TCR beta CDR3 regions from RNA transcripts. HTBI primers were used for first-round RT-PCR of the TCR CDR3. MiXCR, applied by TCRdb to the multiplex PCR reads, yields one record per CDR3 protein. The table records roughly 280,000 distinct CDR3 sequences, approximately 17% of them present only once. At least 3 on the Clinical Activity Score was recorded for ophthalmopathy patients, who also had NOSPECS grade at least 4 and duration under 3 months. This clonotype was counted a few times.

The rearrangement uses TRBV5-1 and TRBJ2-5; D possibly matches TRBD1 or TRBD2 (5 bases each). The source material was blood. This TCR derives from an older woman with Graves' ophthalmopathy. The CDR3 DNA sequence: TGCGCCAGCAGCTCAACGGGACCCAAAGAGACCCAGTACTTC. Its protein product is CASSSTGPKETQYF.